These 26 T cell receptor beta chains were all obtained from the same sample, sequenced in a study of shared clonotypes between healthy human individuals. TCRdb's table, derived via immunoSEQ multiplex PCR, lists solely in-frame clones and lacks some. The repertoire holds over 2 million clones, with about nine tenths as singletons. The source material was naive CD4+ T cells from PBMCs. The subset denotes: CD45RA+ positively selected. All receptors come from a man between 18 and 35 years old in good health. Some clones in this sample may be carry-over from other donors' samples.

This clone appeared a single time. Other nucleotide sequences from this sample produce the same CDR3. The V gene is TRBV11-3, the J gene TRBJ1-1; D unclear. CDR3 length: 13 residues. Per germline, CDR1 SGHNT and CDR2 YENEEA. V shed 1 base and J shed 5 bases, with 8 bases lying between them. CDR3 amino acids: CASSLVGGTEAFF. CDR3 bases: TGTGCCAGCAGCTTAGTGGGAGGGACTGAAGCTTTCTTT.

This clone was seen a single time. The CDR3 bases are TGTGCCAGCAGTTTAGTAGGGTACGGGGGGTATGGCTACACCTTC. Protein sequence: CASSLVGYGGYGYTF. The chain joins TRBV28 to TRBJ1-2; maybe TRBD1 (5 bases). The germline CDR1 and CDR2 sequences are MDHEN and SYDVKM. CDR3 size: 15 residues. V was shortened by 2 bases and J by 5 bases, with 15 bases between the two germline ends.

V usage is TRBV5-1 and J usage is TRBJ2-1; tentatively, D is TRBD1 or TRBD2 (5 bases each). Between the trimmed V and J ends, which lost 0 bases and 13 bases, there was a span of 11 bases. The CDR3 totals 12 residues. Looked up from germline, CDR1 is SGHRS and CDR2 is YFSETQ. CDR3 amino acids: CASSLEGTPQFF. The CDR3 DNA reads TGCGCCAGCAGCTTGGAAGGGACCCCACAGTTCTTC.

The chain carries TRBV6-5 and TRBJ1-2; D ambiguous. The V end was cut by 8 bases, the J end by 0 bases, with 10 bases between. CDR3 length: 13 residues. Germline values: CDR1 MNHEY, CDR2 SVGAGI. The CDR3 bases are TGTGCCAGCGGTCAAGGAGCTAACTATGGCTACACCTTC. Translation gives CASGQGANYGYTF.

The gene calls are TRBV18 and TRBJ2-7; a weak D match, TRBD2 (5 bases). Germline V gene lookup returns CDR1 KGHSH and CDR2 LQKENI. Trimming shortened V by 3 bases and J by 5 bases, and 17 bases separated the two germline ends. This CDR3 contains 15 residues. CDR3 in DNA: TGTGCCAGCTCACCGACTCCCGGCGGGCTTGACGAGCAGTACTTC. This translates into CASSPTPGGLDEQYF.

DNA for the CDR3: TGTGCCTGGTGGGGCGAAAGTAGCGGGGAGCTGTTTTTT. Protein sequence: CAWWGESSGELFF. The rearrangement uses TRBV30 and TRBJ2-2; TRBD1 is a possible D gene (5 bases). Germline V lookup: CDR1 GTSNPN, CDR2 SVGIG (reference sequence). V was cut by 5 bases and J by 7 bases, with 14 bases left in between. The CDR3 loop spans 13 amino acids.

On this clone itself: A junction end diverges from the germline sequence, so it may reflect a read error. V usage is TRBV19 and J usage is TRBJ1-1; 9 nucleotides agree with TRBD1. The CDR3 is 13 residues long. Germline V gene data show CDR1 as LNHDA and CDR2 as SQIVND (reference sequence). CDR3 region: CATRHWTGDEVFF. The DNA for the CDR3 is TGTGCCACTCGACACTGGACAGGGGACGAAGTTTTCTTT.

The chain employs TRBV5-6 and TRBJ1-2; D ambiguous. The CDR3 has 14 amino acids. Germline V gene lookup returns CDR1 SGHDT and CDR2 YYEEEE. V gave up 2 bases and J gave up 4 bases, with 12 bases separating them. CDR3 loop: CASSFWVSSYGYTF. Written as DNA, the CDR3 is TGTGCCAGCAGCTTTTGGGTATCAAGCTATGGCTACACCTTC. Using reference TRBV5-6 and TRBJ1-2 for the parts outside the CDR3, the full variable domain is DAGVTQSPTHLIKTRGQQVTLRCSPKSGHDTVSWYQQALGQGPQFIFQYYEEEERQRGNFPDRFSGHQFPNYSSELNVNALLLGDSALYLCASSFWVSSYGYTFGSGTRLTVV.

This clone was seen a handful of times. The same CDR3 also results from other DNA sequences found in this sample. The chain is built from TRBV28 and TRBJ2-7; D is uncertain. CDR1 is MDHEN, CDR2 SYDVKM, per germline. The CDR3 contains 11 residues. The germline V and J ends were trimmed by 3 bases and 2 bases, with 2 bases remaining between them. CDR3 DNA sequence: TGTGCCAGCAGTTTGGCCTACGAGCAGTACTTC. Encoded protein: CASSLAYEQYF.

This chain joins TRBV30 and TRBJ1-3; D is uncertain. The CDR3 extends over 13 amino acids. The germline V and J ends were trimmed by 0 bases and 4 bases, with 7 bases remaining between them. Per germline, CDR1 GTSNPN and CDR2 SVGIG (reference sequence). DNA for the CDR3: TGTGCCTGGAGTGTACCAGCGGGAAACACCATATATTTT. Translation gives CAWSVPAGNTIYF.

V gene TRBV6-5 combines with J gene TRBJ2-5; D is undetermined. Trimming pared 0 bases from V and 0 bases from J, leaving 8 bases between. The length of the CDR3 is 15 residues. Germline V lookup: CDR1 MNHEY, CDR2 SVGAGI. The DNA for the CDR3 is TGTGCCAGCAGTTACTCACGAAAGAACCAAGAGACCCAGTACTTC. This sequence encodes CASSYSRKNQETQYF.

The rearrangement uses TRBV19 and TRBJ1-2; TRBD1 matches 9 bases. V trimming: 8 bases; J trimming: 3 bases; junction bases outside the gene matches: 1. Per germline, CDR1 LNHDA and CDR2 SQIVND (reference sequence). There are 12 residues in the CDR3. CDR3 DNA sequence: TGTGCCAGTCGGGACAGGGACTATGGCTACACCTTC. Amino acid sequence: CASRDRDYGYTF.

V gene TRBV28 combines with J gene TRBJ2-2, with D tentatively TRBD2 (5 bases). CDR3 length: 15 residues. V was trimmed by 3 bases and J by 3 bases, leaving 11 bases between them. The V gene's germline CDR1 is MDHEN and CDR2 SYDVKM. CDR3 region: CASSFDGGDTGELFF. As DNA, the CDR3 is TGTGCCAGCAGTTTTGACGGAGGAGACACCGGGGAGCTGTTTTTT.

This clone was counted once. The rearrangement joins TRBV7-9 to TRBJ2-2; the D is unclear. Germline lookup yields CDR1 SEHNR and CDR2 FQNEAQ (reference sequence). This CDR3 is built from 15 residues. V lost 2 bases and J lost 0, with 7 bases in between. The CDR3 nucleotides are TGTGCCAGCAGCTTATTGTCTTCGAACACCGGGGAGCTGTTTTTT. The encoded protein is CASSLLSSNTGELFF.

This chain uses TRBV7-9 with TRBJ1-5, with D tentatively TRBD1 (6 bases). Trimming left V 5 bases short and J 5 bases short, with 13 bases between. Germline CDR1 is SEHNR and CDR2 is FQNEAQ (reference sequence). This CDR3 spans 14 amino acids. The CDR3 DNA reads TGTGCCAGCAGCCGCGGACAGTTTGATCAGCCCCAGCATTTT. It translates to CASSRGQFDQPQHF. Full variable domain (outside the CDR3, taken from reference TRBV7-9 and TRBJ1-5): DTGVSQNPRHKITKRGQNVTFRCDPISEHNRLYWYRQTLGQGPEFLTYFQNEAQLEKSRLLSDRFSAERPKGSFSTLEIQRTEQGDSAMYLCASSRGQFDQPQHFGDGTRLSIL.

The chain has TRBV5-1 and TRBJ2-5; D is ambiguous. CDR3 length: 14 amino acids. The V end was cut by 8 bases, the J end by 1 base, with 15 bases between. CDR1 and CDR2 (germline): SGHRS, YFSETQ. In DNA form, the CDR3 reads TGCGCCAGTTGGTCTGGAGCAATCCAAGAGACCCAGTACTTC. Amino acids: CASWSGAIQETQYF.

This clone was detected only a few times. The chain links TRBV14 to TRBJ2-2; D is ambiguous. V was shortened by 1 base and J by 3 bases, with 9 bases between the two germline ends. CDR1 is SGHDN, CDR2 FVKESK, per germline. The CDR3 runs to 15 residues. CDR3 residues: CASSQVHTYTGELFF. The DNA for the CDR3 is TGTGCCAGCAGCCAAGTACACACCTACACCGGGGAGCTGTTTTTT.

The chain uses TRBV30 and TRBJ1-4, with 8 bases matching TRBD1. Trimming at V came to 2 bases and at J to 5 bases, leaving 7 bases not matched to a gene. The CDR3 runs to 15 residues. In germline, CDR1 is GTSNPN, CDR2 SVGIG (reference sequence). DNA of the CDR3: TGTGCCTGGAGTCCCGGGGACAGGTGGAATGAAAAACTGTTTTTT. Protein: CAWSPGDRWNEKLFF.

The DNA of the CDR3 is TGTGCCAGCAGCCACCGGGGTCGCCTCACAGATACGCAGTATTTT. It specifies CASSHRGRLTDTQYF. The chain employs TRBV7-7 and TRBJ2-3, with D possibly being TRBD2 (5 bases). Germline CDR1 and CDR2: SSHAT and FNYEAQ (reference sequence). The CDR3 is 15 residues long. Trimming removed 5 bases from V and 2 bases from J, with 14 bases in between.

This chain connects TRBV28 to TRBJ2-6; 11 bases are shared with TRBD1. Germline V gives CDR1 MDHEN, CDR2 SYDVKM. V lost 4 bases and J lost 4; bases outside the gene matches: 6. This CDR3 has 17 residues. DNA of the CDR3: TGTGCCAGCAGTTCGGGACAGGGGGGGCCCGGGGCCAACGTCCTGACTTTC. Translating it yields CASSSGQGGPGANVLTF.

A note on this clone: Other nucleotide sequences from this sample produce the same CDR3. CDR3 amino acids: CAWTRAETQYF. For the CDR3, the DNA is TGTGCCTGGACTCGGGCGGAGACCCAGTACTTC. This chain links TRBV30 with TRBJ2-5, with D unclear. Trimming took off 4 bases at V and 5 bases at J, with 8 bases between the two ends. The CDR3 is made up of 11 amino acids. Germline CDR1 reads GTSNPN; CDR2 reads SVGIG (reference sequence). Looking up the rest from reference TRBV30 and TRBJ2-5 gives the full variable domain: SQTIHQWPATLVQPVGSPLSLECTVEGTSNPNLYWYRQAAGRGLQLLFYSVGIGQISSEVPQNLSASRPQDRQFILSSKKLLLSDSGFYLCAWTRAETQYFGPGTRLLVL.

The rearrangement joins TRBV6-1 to TRBJ1-1, with no clear D. The CDR3 is 15 residues long. The ends were cut back, 3 bases at V and 0 bases at J, with 11 bases in the middle. Germline CDR1 is MNHNS and CDR2 is SASEGT. CDR3 protein: CASSDSDLMNTEAFF. In DNA, the CDR3 is TGTGCCAGCAGTGATAGTGACCTTATGAACACTGAAGCTTTCTTT.

The chain carries TRBV7-2 and TRBJ1-2; perhaps TRBD1 as D (6 bases). The CDR3 consists of 16 residues. Trimming left V 1 base short and J 3 bases short, with 15 bases between. Germline V gene sequence: CDR1 SGHTA, CDR2 FQGNSA. In DNA form, the CDR3 reads TGTGCCAGCAGCTTAGTCTCGGCAGGGGTGGACTATGGCTACACCTTC. It translates to CASSLVSAGVDYGYTF. Full variable domain (remainder filled in from reference TRBV7-2 and TRBJ1-2): GAGVSQSPSNKVTEKGKDVELRCDPISGHTALYWYRQSLGQGLEFLIYFQGNSAPDKSGLPSDRFSAERTGGSVSTLTIQRTQQEDSAVYLCASSLVSAGVDYGYTFGSGTRLTVV.

As for this clone: A much more abundant neighbour one base away suggests this may be a read error. This same CDR3 is encoded by further DNA sequences in the sample. The chain combines TRBV5-1 with TRBJ2-5; D gene ambiguous. V shed 2 bases and J shed 3 bases, with 2 bases lying between them. Germline values: CDR1 SGHRS, CDR2 YFSETQ. The CDR3 has 11 amino acids. DNA for the CDR3: TGCGCCAGCAGCTTAGAAGAGACCCAGTACTTC. It yields the protein CASSLEETQYF.

This sequence joins TRBV10-3 and TRBJ2-5; 11 bases map to TRBD2. Germline-derived CDR1 and CDR2 are ENHRY and SYGVKD. The J segment lost 2 bases and the V segment lost 4 bases, leaving 9 bases of the junction unmatched. CDR3 size: 17 residues. CDR3 residues: CAISGKLAGDLQETQYF. The CDR3, as DNA: TGTGCCATCAGTGGCAAACTAGCGGGAGATCTGCAAGAGACCCAGTACTTC.

The rearrangement joins TRBV9 to TRBJ2-7, with 9 bases aligning to TRBD1. J lost 1 base, V lost 4 bases, and 6 bases had no gene match. The CDR3 runs to 15 residues. Germline V lookup: CDR1 SGDLS, CDR2 YYNGEE. The CDR3 DNA reads TGTGCCAGCAGCCCTAGGGACAGGGAGTCCTACGAGCAGTACTTC. Translation: CASSPRDRESYEQYF.